This TCR beta chain was retrieved from a study of blood T cell repertoires in COVID-19. The CDR3 runs to 16 residues. Per germline, CDR1 MNHEY and CDR2 SVGEGT. Trimming took 5 bases from V and 4 from J; bases not matched to a gene: 8. Measured with immunoSEQ multiplex PCR; TCRdb has only the in-frame clones, and not every one. The sample has 70,000 to 90,000 clones; approximately 80% are singletons. About this clone itself: Other DNA sequences within the sample encode an identical CDR3.

Sequencing was done on a sample of peripheral blood. The rearrangement joins TRBV6-2 or TRBV6-3 to TRBJ1-5; 10 positions match TRBD1. This TCR was recovered from a woman aged 60-75 years with acute or convalescent COVID-19. In DNA, the CDR3 is TGTGCCAGCAGTAACCCGGGACAGGGGAAAAATCAGCCCCAGCATTTT. As protein: CASSNPGQGKNQPQHF.